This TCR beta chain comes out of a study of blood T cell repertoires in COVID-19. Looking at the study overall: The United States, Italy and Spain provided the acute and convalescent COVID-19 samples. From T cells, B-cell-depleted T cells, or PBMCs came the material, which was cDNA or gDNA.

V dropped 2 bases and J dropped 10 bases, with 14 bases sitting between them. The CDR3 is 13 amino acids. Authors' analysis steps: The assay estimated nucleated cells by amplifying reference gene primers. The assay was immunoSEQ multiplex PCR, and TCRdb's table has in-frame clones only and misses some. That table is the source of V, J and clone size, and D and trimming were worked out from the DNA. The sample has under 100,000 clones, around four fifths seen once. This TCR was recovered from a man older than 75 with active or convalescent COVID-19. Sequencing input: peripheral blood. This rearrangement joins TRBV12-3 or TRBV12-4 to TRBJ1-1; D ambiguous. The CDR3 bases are TGTGCCAGCAGTTTATCCCGTAGAGCTCGAGCTTTCTTT. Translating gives CASSLSRRARAFF.